This entry lists 5 T cell receptor beta chains sequenced from one sample in a study of blood T cell repertoires in COVID-19. The table came from immunoSEQ multiplex PCR; TCRdb's copy has only in-frame clones and leaves some out. The top ten clones hold over 1.3% of a sample with 400,000 to 500,000 clones, about nine tenths of them seen once. Sequencing was carried out using peripheral blood. The receptors originated from a woman in her thirties with active or convalescent COVID-19.

This clone was counted only a few times. The CDR3 DNA sequence: TGTGCCAGTAGTGAGACAGAGCTACTCGCGGTGGGGACTGAAGCTTTCTTT. Translated: CASSETELLAVGTEAFF. This rearrangement joins TRBV19 to TRBJ1-1; a possible D gene is TRBD1 (5 bases). CDR1 is LNHDA and CDR2 is SQIVND in the germline V gene (reference sequence). The CDR3 contains 17 residues. Between the trimmed V and J ends, which lost 5 bases and 5 bases, there was a span of 24 bases.

The CDR3 nucleotides read TGCGCCAGCAGCCGAGCCGGGACTAGCGGGACCTACAATGAGCAGTTCTTC. Its protein is CASSRAGTSGTYNEQFF. The rearrangement links TRBV4-1 to TRBJ2-1; TRBD2 matches 13 bases. Germline V CDR1 and CDR2: MGHRA, YSYEKL. The CDR3 length is 17 residues. Germline trimming cut 4 bases from V and 2 bases from J; bases unmatched to any gene: 5.

The genes are TRBV6-5 and TRBJ1-5; D might be TRBD1 (5 bases). The length of the CDR3 is 13 residues. CDR1 MNHEY and CDR2 SVGAGI come from the germline V gene. Trimming stripped 5 bases from V and 7 bases from J, with 12 bases between. CDR3 amino acids: CASSPTGGQPQHF. DNA for the CDR3: TGTGCCAGCAGTCCGACCGGGGGACAGCCCCAGCATTTT.

This chain connects TRBV6-4 to TRBJ2-2, with 8 nucleotides matching TRBD2. Trimming took 3 bases from V and 5 from J; bases not matched to a gene: 14. CDR3 length equals 18 residues. Germline-derived CDR1 and CDR2 are MRHNA and SNTAGT. The CDR3 is CASSEGWSGGILTGELFF. CDR3 nucleotides: TGTGCCAGCAGTGAAGGGTGGAGCGGGGGAATACTGACCGGGGAGCTGTTTTTT.

The chain is built from TRBV10-3 and TRBJ1-2, with 10 bases that match TRBD1. Germline-derived CDR1 and CDR2 are ENHRY and SYGVKD. J gave up 2 bases and V 3 bases, and 18 bases lay outside the gene matches. The CDR3 has 20 amino acids. DNA for the CDR3: TGTGCCATCAGTGAAGTGAGACAGGGGGCATTTGTTTCCACGAACTATGGCTACACCTTC. As protein: CAISEVRQGAFVSTNYGYTF.